This T cell receptor (beta chain) was found in a study of cytomegalovirus exposure and HLA in healthy donors. Trimming at V came to 4 bases and at J to 9 bases, leaving 11 bases not matched to a gene. CDR1 MNHEY and CDR2 SVGAGI come from the germline V gene. The CDR3 covers 16 residues. Vbeta (60) and Jbeta (13) primers were used in the PCR. The assay was immunoSEQ multiplex PCR, and TCRdb's table has in-frame clones only and misses some. The sample lists roughly 170,000 clones; approximately 82% were seen once. As regards this clone: Other DNA sequences of this sample code for an identical CDR3.

The chain has TRBV6-5 and TRBJ2-3; 12 positions agree with TRBD2. The TCR comes from a girl aged 2-9 years in good health and CMV-seropositive. The sequenced sample consisted of PBMCs. Here the CDR3 reads CASSSGLAGTPSTQYF. In nucleotides, the CDR3 is TGTGCCAGCAGTTCAGGACTAGCGGGAACTCCCTCGACGCAGTATTTT.